Here is one T cell receptor beta chain with its context. Its antigen remains unknown. This sample is part of a study of post-analysis software for immune sequencing data. Study-wide findings and caveats: Elevated frequency relative to controls characterized four or five TRBV segments in patients, TRBV5-6, TRBV5-1 and TRBV20-1 among them. Versus controls, multiple sclerosis patients showed significantly lower diversity (normalized Chao1). F-measure co-clustering was strong for batch-matched samples.

Germline values: CDR1 MGHDK, CDR2 SYGVNS. The CDR3 totals 14 residues. Between the trimmed V and J ends, which lost 1 base and 9 bases, there was a span of 15 bases. Carried by the TCR beta cDNA libraries were unique molecular identifiers. The T cell input of roughly 1 to 11 million gave 400,000 to 500,000 cDNA molecules. TCRdb reprocessed the PCR reads with MiXCR, giving one entry per CDR3 protein. The sample shows hundreds of thousands of distinct CDR3 sequences, 53% of them seen only once. This receptor was obtained from a girl aged 10 to 17 with multiple sclerosis. Sequences were obtained from blood. This rearrangement joins TRBV25-1 to TRBJ1-2; no firm D call. CDR3 nucleotide sequence: TGTGCCAGCAGTGAATTGGGCGGCGGTCTTCGCTACACCTTC. This sequence encodes CASSELGGGLRYTF.